A selection of T cell receptor beta chains follows, all from one sample in a study of blood T cell repertoires in COVID-19. Assay used: immunoSEQ multiplex PCR; TCRdb lists only in-frame clones, some missing. This sample carries under 150,000 clones, approximately 90% of them seen once, and the ten largest clones take roughly 1.4%. Sequencing was performed on peripheral blood. The receptors shown here come from a human donor in a cohort sampled during active COVID-19. CDR3s include the opening cysteine and the closing phenylalanine or tryptophan. D genes are given only for firm matches. The listing skips clone size in some rows; elsewhere it reads once, few, many or a size class.

CDR3 length	D gene	V gene	clone size	J gene	CDR3 protein	CDR3 DNA
14	-	TRBV5-1	once	TRBJ2-1	CASSFSAGENEQFF	TGCGCCAGCAGCTTCTCGGCAGGGGAGAATGAGCAGTTCTTC
14	TRBD2	TRBV6-4	-	TRBJ2-1	CASSPLAGDDEQFF	TGTGCCAGCAGCCCCCTAGCGGGGGACGACGAGCAGTTCTTC
13	-	TRBV19	-	TRBJ1-4	CASSHRTAGELFF	TGTGCCAGTAGCCATAGGACAGCTGGGGAACTGTTTTTT
14	TRBD1	TRBV27	-	TRBJ2-5	CASSLNRGMETQYF	TGTGCCAGCAGTTTAAACAGGGGGATGGAGACCCAGTACTTC
14	-	TRBV6-1	-	TRBJ2-1	CASSEAGVYNEQFF	TGTGCCAGCAGTGAAGCGGGAGTGTACAATGAGCAGTTCTTC
15	TRBD2	TRBV28	once	TRBJ2-7	CASSPVGGVSREQYF	TGTGCCAGCAGCCCAGTGGGGGGGGTCTCGCGGGAGCAGTACTTC
13	TRBD1	TRBV30	-	TRBJ2-3	CAWSVDGTGKEYF	TGTGCCTGGAGTGTAGATGGGACAGGGAAGGAGTATTTT
12	-	TRBV29-1	-	TRBJ1-5	CSVSGATEPQHF	TGCAGCGTCAGCGGGGCTACTGAGCCCCAGCATTTT
14	TRBD1	TRBV28	-	TRBJ1-5	CASRDRGENQPQHF	TGTGCCAGCAGGGACAGGGGGGAAAATCAGCCCCAGCATTTT
13	-	TRBV12-3/TRBV12-4	-	TRBJ1-1	CASSLREGTEAFF	TGTGCCAGCAGTTTGAGGGAAGGCACTGAAGCTTTCTTT
16	TRBD2	TRBV5-1	-	TRBJ2-7	CASSLLAGGLLGEQYF	TGCGCCAGCAGCCTACTAGCGGGAGGACTCCTGGGGGAGCAGTACTTC
16	TRBD2	TRBV24-1	once	TRBJ2-3	CATSGPSGTRTDTQYF	TGTGCCACCAGTGGGCCTAGCGGGACCCGCACAGATACGCAGTATTTT
15	TRBD2	TRBV20-1	-	TRBJ2-3	CSANEAGGPRDTQYF	TGCAGTGCTAATGAAGCGGGGGGGCCAAGAGATACGCAGTATTTT
15	-	TRBV15	-	TRBJ2-5	CATSREGGTGITQYF	TGTGCCACCAGCAGAGAAGGAGGAACCGGGATAACCCAGTACTTC
15	TRBD2	TRBV4-2	-	TRBJ2-3	CASSPPTSGTDTQYF	TGTGCCAGCAGCCCTCCGACTAGCGGTACAGATACGCAGTATTTT
16	-	TRBV7-9	many	TRBJ1-1	CASSHRDGLMNTEAFF	TGTGCCAGCAGCCACCGGGACGGACTAATGAACACTGAAGCTTTCTTT
13	-	TRBV5-6	-	TRBJ2-1	CASSLREQDEQFF	TGTGCCAGCAGCTTGAGGGAGCAAGATGAGCAGTTCTTC
12	TRBD1	TRBV7-6	many	TRBJ2-1	CASSTGGREQFF	TGTGCCAGCAGCACAGGGGGACGTGAGCAGTTCTTC
14	TRBD1	TRBV6-7	-	TRBJ1-1	CASSTGQLNTEAFF	TGTGCCAGCAGCACGGGACAGCTGAACACTGAAGCTTTCTTT
13	-	TRBV19	-	TRBJ2-3	CASKRVGEDTQYF	TGTGCCAGTAAACGAGTCGGGGAAGATACGCAGTATTTT
16	TRBD2	TRBV7-9	-	TRBJ2-2	CASSLVSSGGPGELFF	TGTGCCAGCAGCTTAGTTTCCAGCGGGGGGCCCGGGGAGCTGTTTTTT
13	-	TRBV19	once	TRBJ2-7	CASSRSRVYEQYF	TGTGCCAGTAGTAGGTCCAGGGTCTACGAGCAGTACTTC
13	-	TRBV25-1	-	TRBJ1-6	CASSAMNGSPLHF	TGTGCCAGCAGTGCTATGAATGGTTCACCCCTCCACTTT
14	-	TRBV5-4	-	TRBJ1-1	CASSLYQGDTEAFF	TGTGCCAGCAGCTTGTATCAGGGTGACACTGAAGCTTTCTTT
16	TRBD2	TRBV9	-	TRBJ2-3	CASSVDSGGYTDTQYF	TGTGCCAGCAGCGTCGATAGCGGGGGGTACACAGATACGCAGTATTTT
13	-	TRBV7-9	-	TRBJ1-4	CASSPHSAEKLFF	TGTGCCAGCAGCCCGCACAGTGCTGAAAAACTGTTTTTT
17	TRBD1	TRBV5-5	-	TRBJ2-5	CASSWGPVGQGLETQYF	TGTGCCAGCAGCTGGGGCCCGGTGGGACAGGGTCTGGAGACCCAGTACTTC
16	-	TRBV25-1	-	TRBJ2-1	CASSESWSRPVDEQFF	TGTGCCAGCAGTGAATCGTGGTCCAGGCCGGTAGATGAGCAGTTCTTC
17	TRBD1	TRBV7-2	once	TRBJ2-1	CASSLGVLGQGYNEQFF	TGTGCCAGCAGCTTGGGTGTATTGGGACAGGGCTACAATGAGCAGTTCTTC